This paragraph covers one TCR beta chain sequence. Germline V gene lookup returns CDR1 GTSNPN and CDR2 SVGIG (reference sequence). The V end was cut by 1 base, the J end by 1 base, with 12 bases between. This CDR3 is 15 amino acids long. This entry comes from a study of cytomegalovirus exposure and HLA in healthy donors. The PCR had 60 Vbeta and 13 Jbeta primers. Sequencing used immunoSEQ multiplex PCR; TCRdb keeps in-frame clones, though not all of them. The table shows fewer than 150,000 clones, with over 65% occurring only once. The clonotype was recovered from a woman aged 45-59 years in good health and CMV-seropositive. The V and J genes are TRBV30 and TRBJ2-3; D is possibly TRBD2 (6 bases). The sample taken for sequencing was PBMCs. In DNA, the CDR3 is TGTGCCTGGAGTGCCGGCGGGGCGGGCACAGATACGCAGTATTTT. It codes for CAWSAGGAGTDTQYF.